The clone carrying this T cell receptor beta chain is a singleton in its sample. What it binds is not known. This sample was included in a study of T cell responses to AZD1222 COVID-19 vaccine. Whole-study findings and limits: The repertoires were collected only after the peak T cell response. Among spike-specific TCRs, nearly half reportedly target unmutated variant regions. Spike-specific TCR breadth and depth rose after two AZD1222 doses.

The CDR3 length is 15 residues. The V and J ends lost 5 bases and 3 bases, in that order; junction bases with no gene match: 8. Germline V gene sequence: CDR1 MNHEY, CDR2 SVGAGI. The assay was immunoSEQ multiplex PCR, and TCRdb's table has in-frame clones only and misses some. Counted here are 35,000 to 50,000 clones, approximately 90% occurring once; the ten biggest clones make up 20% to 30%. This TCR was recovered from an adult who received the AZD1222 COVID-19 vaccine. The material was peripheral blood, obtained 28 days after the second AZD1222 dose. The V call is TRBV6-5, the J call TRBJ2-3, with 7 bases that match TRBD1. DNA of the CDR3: TGTGCCAGCAGTATAAAGGGGGCTGCAACAGATACGCAGTATTTT. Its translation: CASSIKGAATDTQYF.